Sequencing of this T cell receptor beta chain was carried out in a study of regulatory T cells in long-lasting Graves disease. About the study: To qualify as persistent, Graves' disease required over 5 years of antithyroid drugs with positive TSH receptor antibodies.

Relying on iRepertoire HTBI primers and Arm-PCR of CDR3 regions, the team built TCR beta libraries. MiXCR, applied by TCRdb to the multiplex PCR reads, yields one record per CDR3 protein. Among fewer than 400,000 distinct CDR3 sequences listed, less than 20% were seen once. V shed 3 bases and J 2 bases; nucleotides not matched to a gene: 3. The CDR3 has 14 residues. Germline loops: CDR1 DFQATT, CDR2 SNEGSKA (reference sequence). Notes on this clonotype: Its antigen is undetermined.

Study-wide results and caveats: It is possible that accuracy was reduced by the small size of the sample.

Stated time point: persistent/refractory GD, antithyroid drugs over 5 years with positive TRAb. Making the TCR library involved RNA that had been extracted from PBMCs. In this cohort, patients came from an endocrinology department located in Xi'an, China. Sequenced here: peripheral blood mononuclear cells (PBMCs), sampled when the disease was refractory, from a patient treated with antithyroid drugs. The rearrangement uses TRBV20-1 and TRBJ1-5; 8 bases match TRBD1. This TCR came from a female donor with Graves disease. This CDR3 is CSARVQGGNQPQHF. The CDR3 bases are TGCAGTGCTAGGGTACAGGGGGGCAATCAGCCCCAGCATTTT.